Shown below are 13 T cell receptor beta chains from a single sample sequenced in a study of blood T cell repertoires in COVID-19. Data came from immunoSEQ multiplex PCR; TCRdb stores just in-frame clones and leaves some out. Seen here are some 230,000 clones, around 83% observed once, and the top ten hold approximately 2.6%. Source material: peripheral blood. All receptors come from a man aged 50-59 years who had recovered from COVID-19.

DNA of the CDR3: TGTGCCAGCAGCCTAGAACGACGGCCGCGGTACTTC. It translates to CASSLERRPRYF. V and J are TRBV28 and TRBJ2-7; no clear D gene. From germline, CDR1 is MDHEN and CDR2 SYDVKM. This CDR3 comprises 12 residues. V was pared by 6 bases and J by 12 bases, with 18 bases between.

The V gene is TRBV3-1 (or the pseudogene TRBV3-2), the J gene TRBJ2-7; D remains ambiguous. The V and J ends lost 4 bases and 4 bases respectively, with 8 bases between them. Germline CDR1 reads LGHDT; CDR2 reads YNNKEL (reference sequence). The CDR3 contains 12 residues. The CDR3 DNA reads as TGTGCCAGCAGCCTTCGAGATTACGAGCAGTACTTC. Residues: CASSLRDYEQYF.

This rearrangement joins TRBV5-5 to TRBJ1-2; a weak D match, TRBD1 (6 bases). The CDR3 contains 14 residues. Germline V gene lookup returns CDR1 SGHKS and CDR2 YYEKEE (reference sequence). With 0 bases removed from V and 8 bases from J, the gap between germline ends came to 14 bases. CDR3 sequence (DNA): TGTGCCAGCAGCTTGGTTAACAGGGTCGACGGCTACACCTTC. It yields the protein CASSLVNRVDGYTF.

This sequence joins TRBV5-1 and TRBJ2-3, with 7 bases matching TRBD1. Germline values: CDR1 SGHRS, CDR2 YFSETQ. The J segment lost 13 bases and the V segment lost 0 bases, leaving 8 bases of the junction unmatched. CDR3 size: 13 residues. As DNA, the CDR3 is TGCGCCAGCAGCTTGGCCAATACAGGGGTCGAGTATTTT. This encodes CASSLANTGVEYF.

J is TRBJ1-6 and V is TRBV11-2, with D uncertain. The CDR3 has 14 residues. Trimming pared 5 bases from V and 1 base from J, leaving 6 bases between. From germline, CDR1 is SGHAT and CDR2 FQNNGV. The CDR3, as DNA: TGTGCCAGCAGCCGAGGGTCCTATAATTCACCCCTCCACTTT. Translation gives CASSRGSYNSPLHF.

The rearrangement uses TRBV4-2 and TRBJ1-3, with 11 bases fitting TRBD1. CDR1 and CDR2 (germline): LGHNA, YNFKEQ. Unmatched junction bases numbered 8, after V lost 5 bases and J lost 2 bases. This CDR3 has 17 amino acids. The CDR3 loop reads CASSTRTGGRTGNTIYF. Written as DNA, the CDR3 is TGTGCCAGCAGCACGAGGACAGGGGGCAGGACTGGAAACACCATATATTTT.

The genes are TRBV4-1 and TRBJ2-5, with D possibly being TRBD2 (5 bases). The CDR3 is 14 residues long. V lost 1 base and J 5 bases, leaving 11 bases between the germline ends. CDR1 MGHRA and CDR2 YSYEKL come from the germline V gene. The CDR3 sequence: CASSQVPGEETQYF. CDR3 nucleotide sequence: TGCGCCAGCAGCCAAGTCCCCGGGGAGGAGACCCAGTACTTC.

This clone was observed a handful of times. The rearrangement links TRBV7-9 to TRBJ2-5; TRBD1 matches at 7 bases. V gave up 5 bases and J gave up 3 bases; unmatched junction bases: 9. CDR1 is SEHNR and CDR2 is FQNEAQ in the germline V gene (reference sequence). This CDR3 contains 15 residues. The DNA for the CDR3 is TGTGCCAGCAGCCAAACCGGGACAGCGAAAGAGACCCAGTACTTC. Amino acid sequence: CASSQTGTAKETQYF. Using reference TRBV7-9 and TRBJ2-5 for the parts outside the CDR3, the full variable domain is DTGVSQNPRHKITKRGQNVTFRCDPISEHNRLYWYRQTLGQGPEFLTYFQNEAQLEKSRLLSDRFSAERPKGSFSTLEIQRTEQGDSAMYLCASSQTGTAKETQYFGPGTRLLVL.

This clone was seen just once. V is TRBV6-2 or TRBV6-3 and J is TRBJ1-1, with a weak D call TRBD1 (6 bases). Trimming took off 5 bases at V and 1 base at J, with 14 bases between the two ends. The length of the CDR3 is 15 residues. Germline loops: CDR1 MNHEY, CDR2 SVGEGT. As DNA, the CDR3 is TGTGCCAGCAGTGACGGGGGGCCTACGAACACTGAAGCTTTCTTT. This encodes CASSDGGPTNTEAFF.

The chain employs TRBV11-2 and TRBJ1-1, with 7 positions matching TRBD1. Losses at the gene ends were 5 bases for V and 5 bases for J; bases not matched to a gene: 5. The CDR3 consists of 13 residues. Germline V gene sequence: CDR1 SGHAT, CDR2 FQNNGV. In nucleotides, the CDR3 is TGTGCCAGCAGCCCAAGGGGGCTTACTGAAGCTTTCTTT. Protein sequence: CASSPRGLTEAFF. Supplemented by reference TRBV11-2 and TRBJ1-1, the full variable domain reads EAGVAQSPRYKIIEKRQSVAFWCNPISGHATLYWYQQILGQGPKLLIQFQNNGVVDDSQLPKDRFSAERLKGVDSTLKIQPAKLEDSAVYLCASSPRGLTEAFFGQGTRLTVV.

The rearrangement uses TRBV5-1 and TRBJ1-1, with TRBD1 identical over 9 bases. The CDR3 is 14 amino acids. V lost 4 bases, J lost 5 bases, and 6 bases stayed unmatched. The V gene's germline CDR1 is SGHRS and CDR2 YFSETQ. The CDR3 here is CASSPGDRDTEAFF. As DNA, the CDR3 is TGCGCCAGCAGCCCAGGGGACAGGGATACTGAAGCTTTCTTT.

The rearrangement joins TRBV6-5 to TRBJ1-1; unclear D gene. Trimming took 0 bases from V and 4 from J, leaving 12 bases between them. CDR1 and CDR2 (germline): MNHEY, SVGAGI. The CDR3 spans 15 residues. The CDR3 nucleotides are TGTGCCAGCAGTTACTCAGATTCAGGAACCACTGAAGCTTTCTTT. This translates into CASSYSDSGTTEAFF.

The chain is built from TRBV28 and TRBJ2-1, with 10 bases matching TRBD2. The CDR3 extends over 16 amino acids. In germline, CDR1 is MDHEN, CDR2 SYDVKM. J gave up 1 base and V 6 bases, and 6 bases lay outside the gene matches. CDR3 loop: CASRPSGSRSYNEQFF. For the CDR3, the DNA is TGTGCCAGCAGACCTAGCGGGAGTAGGTCCTACAATGAGCAGTTCTTC.